The subject of this entry is one T cell receptor beta chain. What it binds is unknown. This entry is derived from a study of T cell responses to AZD1222 COVID-19 vaccine. Findings and limits, study-wide: Spike-wide coverage was observed for vaccine-associated CD4 TCRs, with dominant responses at 160-218 and 743-854.

TCRdb's table, derived via immunoSEQ multiplex PCR, lists solely in-frame clones and lacks some. This table holds 150,000 to 200,000 clones, roughly 93% found once. This sequence was found in an adult in good health. The source material was peripheral blood, sampled on day 0 of AZD1222 vaccination.

The CDR3 bases are TGTGCCATCAGTGAGTCGGGTGGGACTCCAGGGAACTATGGCTACACCTTC. This sequence encodes CAISESGGTPGNYGYTF. The chain has TRBV10-3 and TRBJ1-2; D is possibly TRBD1 (5 bases). The CDR3 has 17 amino acids. CDR1 is ENHRY, CDR2 SYGVKD, per germline. V lost 0 bases to trimming and J lost 2 bases, with 16 bases between them.